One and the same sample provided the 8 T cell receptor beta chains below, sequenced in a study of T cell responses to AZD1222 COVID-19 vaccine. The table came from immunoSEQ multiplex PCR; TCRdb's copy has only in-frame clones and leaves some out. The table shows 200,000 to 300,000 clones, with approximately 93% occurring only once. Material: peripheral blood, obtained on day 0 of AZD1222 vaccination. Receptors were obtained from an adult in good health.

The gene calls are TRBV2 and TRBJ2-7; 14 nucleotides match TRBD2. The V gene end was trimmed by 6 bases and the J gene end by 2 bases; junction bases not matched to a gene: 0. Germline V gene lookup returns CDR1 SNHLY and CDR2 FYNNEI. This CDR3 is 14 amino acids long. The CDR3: CASRTSGGAYEQYF. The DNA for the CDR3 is TGTGCCAGCAGGACTAGCGGGGGGGCCTACGAGCAGTACTTC.

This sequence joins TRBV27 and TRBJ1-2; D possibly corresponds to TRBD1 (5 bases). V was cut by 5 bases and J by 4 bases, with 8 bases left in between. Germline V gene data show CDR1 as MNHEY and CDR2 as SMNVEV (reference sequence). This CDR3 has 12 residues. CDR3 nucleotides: TGTGCCAGCAGTAAGGGGTCCTATGGCTACACCTTC. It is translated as CASSKGSYGYTF.

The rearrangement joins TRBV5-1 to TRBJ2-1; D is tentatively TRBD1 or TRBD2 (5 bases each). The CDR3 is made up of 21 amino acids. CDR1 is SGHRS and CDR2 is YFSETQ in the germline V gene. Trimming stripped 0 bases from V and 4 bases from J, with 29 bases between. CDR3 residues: CASSLVGASGLGGPRYNEQFF. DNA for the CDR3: TGCGCCAGCAGCTTGGTAGGGGCTTCCGGGCTAGGCGGGCCAAGATACAATGAGCAGTTCTTC.

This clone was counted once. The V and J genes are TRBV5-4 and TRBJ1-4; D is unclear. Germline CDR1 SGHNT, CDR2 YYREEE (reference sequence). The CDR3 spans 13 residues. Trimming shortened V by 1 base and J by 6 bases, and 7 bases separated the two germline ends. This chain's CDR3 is CASSLSTDEKLFF. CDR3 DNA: TGTGCCAGCAGCTTGTCCACGGATGAAAAACTGTTTTTT.

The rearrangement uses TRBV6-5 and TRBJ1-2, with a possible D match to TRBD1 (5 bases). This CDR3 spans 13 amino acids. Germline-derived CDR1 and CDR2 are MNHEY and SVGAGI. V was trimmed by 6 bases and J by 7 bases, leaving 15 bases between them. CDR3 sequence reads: CASSSGAEFGYTF. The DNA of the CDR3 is TGTGCCAGCAGCTCCGGGGCGGAGTTTGGCTACACCTTC.

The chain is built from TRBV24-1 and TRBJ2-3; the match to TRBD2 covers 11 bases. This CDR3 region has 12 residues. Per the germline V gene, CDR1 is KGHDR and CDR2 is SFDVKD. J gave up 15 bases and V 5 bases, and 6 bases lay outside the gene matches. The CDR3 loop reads CATSGLAGGPYF. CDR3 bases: TGTGCCACCAGTGGCCTAGCGGGAGGCCCATATTTT.

This CDR3 reads CAGRAPGPTGEAFF. CDR3 nucleotide sequence: TGTGCCGGCCGGGCCCCAGGGCCGACCGGTGAAGCTTTCTTT. V gene TRBV28 combines with J gene TRBJ1-1, with D perhaps TRBD1 (5 bases). The germline V and J ends were trimmed by 11 bases and 7 bases, with 23 bases remaining between them. Germline V gene lookup returns CDR1 MDHEN and CDR2 SYDVKM. This CDR3 comprises 14 residues.

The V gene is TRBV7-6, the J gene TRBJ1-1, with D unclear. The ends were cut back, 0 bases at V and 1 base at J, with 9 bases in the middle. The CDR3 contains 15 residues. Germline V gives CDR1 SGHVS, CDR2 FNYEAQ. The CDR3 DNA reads TGTGCCAGCAGCTTAGCGCAAGAGGCGAACACTGAAGCTTTCTTT. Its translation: CASSLAQEANTEAFF.